This T cell receptor beta chain is drawn from a study of OX40 agonist ivuxolimab in advanced cancers. The CDR3 sequence is 15 residues long. Germline assignment: CDR1 SGDLS and CDR2 YYNGEE. Trimming at V came to 4 bases and at J to 1 base, leaving 4 bases not matched to a gene. Whole-study findings and limits: Average numbers of expanded clones were greater in CD8+ T cells than in CD4+.

Method: immunoSEQ multiplex PCR; TCRdb's copy keeps in-frame clones and lacks some. The repertoire has just over 35,000 clones, about three quarters of them found once; the top ten carry around a quarter. The sample holds one count of this clone. What it recognizes is unknown. This rearrangement joins TRBV9 to TRBJ1-1; 10 bases line up with TRBD1. This clonotype originated in an adult with an advanced solid tumor such as melanoma, head and neck, liver or kidney cancer. Source: CD4+ or CD8+ T cells sorted from blood, taken in a trial of the OX40 agonist ivuxolimab. CDR3 DNA: TGTGCCAGCAGCTTACGGACAGGGGGGAACACTGAAGCTTTCTTT. Amino acid sequence: CASSLRTGGNTEAFF. The full variable domain, its missing parts supplied by reference TRBV9 and TRBJ1-1, is DSGVTQTPKHLITATGQRVTLRCSPRSGDLSVYWYQQSLDQGLQFLIQYYNGEERAKGNILERFSAQQFPDLHSELNLSSLELGDSALYFCASSLRTGGNTEAFFGQGTRLTVV.